These T cell receptor beta chains were read from a single sample in a study of blood T cell repertoires in COVID-19. Some clones are missing from TCRdb's copy, which holds only in-frame ones; the method was immunoSEQ multiplex PCR. Among about 330,000 clones listed, roughly 82% were seen once. The source material was peripheral blood. The receptors shown here come from a woman in her fifties or sixties with acute or convalescent COVID-19. The CDR3 runs from the conserved cysteine through the conserved F or W. A D gene is named only where the DNA matches it firmly. Size values are once, few and many counts, or a class for expanded clones, and some rows have none.

cdr3_aa,cdr3_nt,clone_size,j_call,v_call,d_call
CASSLGVAGGWTDTQYF,TGTGCCAGCAGCTTAGGGGTAGCGGGAGGTTGGACAGATACGCAGTATTTT,-,TRBJ2-3,TRBV7-2,TRBD2
CASRDSSTDTQYF,TGTGCCAGTAGGGACAGCAGCACAGATACGCAGTATTTT,-,TRBJ2-3,TRBV19,-
CASSSRQGLTEAFF,TGTGCCAGCAGCTCGCGACAGGGTCTCACTGAAGCTTTCTTT,-,TRBJ1-1,TRBV7-9,TRBD1
CASSPVAGNTEAFF,TGTGCCAGCTCACCAGTTGCGGGTAACACTGAAGCTTTCTTT,-,TRBJ1-1,TRBV18,-
CASSLTRLAGYNTGELFF,TGTGCCAGCAGCTTAACGAGACTAGCGGGGTATAACACCGGGGAGCTGTTTTTT,once,TRBJ2-2,TRBV7-3,TRBD2
CASSTYDRGRELFF,TGCGCCAGCAGTACTTACGACAGGGGCCGGGAGCTGTTTTTT,-,TRBJ2-2,TRBV10-2,TRBD1
CASSSYLTSTDTQYF,TGTGCCAGCAGCTCCTACTTGACTAGCACAGATACGCAGTATTTT,-,TRBJ2-3,TRBV7-2,-
CASSSLKGDNEQFF,TGTGCCAGCAGCTCCCTAAAGGGGGACAATGAGCAGTTCTTC,once,TRBJ2-1,TRBV13,-
CASQSGSANEQFF,TGCGCCAGCCAATCGGGTTCGGCCAATGAGCAGTTCTTC,-,TRBJ2-1,TRBV5-1,-
CASSLSGTYNEQFF,TGTGCCAGTTCCCTGAGCGGGACCTACAATGAGCAGTTCTTC,-,TRBJ2-1,TRBV19,TRBD2
CASSSGVEDTQYF,TGTGCCAGCAGCTCCGGGGTTGAGGATACGCAGTATTTT,-,TRBJ2-3,TRBV2,-
CAISELEGDTIYF,TGTGCCATCAGTGAGCTCGAAGGGGACACCATATATTTT,-,TRBJ1-3,TRBV10-3,-
CASSVATSPYEQYF,TGTGCCAGCAGCGTTGCGACTAGTCCCTACGAGCAGTACTTC,-,TRBJ2-7,TRBV9,-
CASSGGQELFF,TGTGCCAGCAGTGGGGGGCAAGAACTGTTTTTT,-,TRBJ1-4,TRBV2,-
CASSDYTDTQYF,TGTGCCAGCAGTGATTACACAGATACGCAGTATTTT,-,TRBJ2-3,TRBV2,-
CATSDSASQYF,TGTGCCACCAGTGATTCCGCGAGCCAGTACTTC,-,TRBJ2-7,TRBV24-1,-
CASRSGTGNTGELFF,TGTGCCAGCAGGTCCGGGACAGGGAACACCGGGGAGCTGTTTTTT,-,TRBJ2-2,TRBV6-6,TRBD1
CASSDGLLEKLFF,TGTGCCAGCAGCGATGGACTTCTGGAAAAACTGTTTTTT,-,TRBJ1-4,TRBV25-1,-
CASSRSGEETQYF,TGTGCCAGCAGCCGGAGCGGGGAAGAGACCCAGTACTTC,-,TRBJ2-5,TRBV5-5,TRBD2
CASSLRAGISGNTIYF,TGTGCCAGCAGCTTACGTGCAGGGATCTCTGGAAACACCATATATTTT,-,TRBJ1-3,TRBV7-3,-
CATRTGSETQYF,TGTGCCACCCGGACAGGTTCAGAGACCCAGTACTTC,few,TRBJ2-5,TRBV28,TRBD1
CASRSTPYNEQFF,TGTGCCAGCAGATCTACTCCCTACAATGAGCAGTTCTTC,-,TRBJ2-1,TRBV28,-
CAWATGGVSPLHF,TGTGCCTGGGCTACAGGGGGCGTTTCACCCCTCCACTTT,-,TRBJ1-6,TRBV30,TRBD1
CASSQYGYTF,TGTGCCAGCAGCCAGTATGGCTACACCTTC,-,TRBJ1-2,TRBV28,-
CAISYKQGAGETQYF,TGTGCCATCAGTTATAAACAGGGGGCGGGGGAGACCCAGTACTTC,-,TRBJ2-5,TRBV10-3,TRBD1
CASSVAGNRFVGTDTQYF,TGTGCCAGCAGCGTAGCAGGGAACCGTTTCGTTGGCACAGATACGCAGTATTTT,-,TRBJ2-3,TRBV9,-
CATSPPGHYNEQFF,TGTGCCACCAGTCCTCCGGGACATTACAATGAGCAGTTCTTC,-,TRBJ2-1,TRBV24-1,-
CASSVTSGNGEQFF,TGTGCCAGCAGCGTGACTAGCGGGAACGGTGAGCAGTTCTTC,-,TRBJ2-1,TRBV9,TRBD2
CASSLVVAGGPSRGELFF,TGTGCCAGCAGCCTTGTTGTAGCGGGAGGGCCAAGCCGCGGGGAGCTGTTTTTT,-,TRBJ2-2,TRBV7-2,TRBD2
CASSELAGVAGELFF,TGTGCCAGCAGTGAGTTAGCGGGAGTGGCCGGGGAGCTGTTTTTT,-,TRBJ2-2,TRBV2,TRBD2
CASSSFRGSLYGYTF,TGTGCCAGCAGTTCATTTAGGGGATCCCTCTATGGCTACACCTTC,once,TRBJ1-2,TRBV28,-
CASSRKQGVGTEAFF,TGTGCCAGCAGCCGAAAACAGGGGGTTGGCACTGAAGCTTTCTTT,-,TRBJ1-1,TRBV4-2,TRBD1
CASSLESVYNEQFF,TGTGCCAGCAGCTTAGAATCCGTATACAATGAGCAGTTCTTC,-,TRBJ2-1,TRBV7-2,-
CASSPGQGLSYEQYF,TGCGCCAGCAGCCCCGGACAGGGACTATCCTACGAGCAGTACTTC,-,TRBJ2-7,TRBV5-1,-
CASGRTSGRYTDTQYF,TGTGCCAGCGGCCGGACTAGCGGGAGATACACAGATACGCAGTATTTT,-,TRBJ2-3,TRBV2,TRBD2
CASSEVQAGQAFF,TGTGCCAGCAGTGAAGTACAGGCAGGCCAAGCTTTCTTT,-,TRBJ1-1,TRBV6-1,-
CAWQGRYHGYTF,TGTGCCTGGCAGGGCCGATATCATGGCTACACCTTC,-,TRBJ1-2,TRBV30,-
CSVSGNYNEQFF,TGCAGCGTTAGCGGAAACTACAATGAGCAGTTCTTC,-,TRBJ2-1,TRBV29-1,-
CASSLVSGYEQYF,TGTGCCAGCAGCTTAGTTTCGGGATACGAGCAGTACTTC,-,TRBJ2-7,TRBV7-2,-
CASSPPSLGEKFF,TGTGCCAGTAGTCCCCCTTCCTTGGGAGAGAAGTTCTTC,-,TRBJ2-1,TRBV19,-
CASSLEGRGQETQYF,TGCGCCAGCAGCTTGGAAGGTAGGGGGCAGGAGACCCAGTACTTC,-,TRBJ2-5,TRBV5-1,TRBD1
CASSQSMVRTNYGYTF,TGTGCCAGCAGCCAATCAATGGTCAGGACTAACTATGGCTACACCTTC,-,TRBJ1-2,TRBV16,-
CASSVAWGLREQYF,TGTGCCAGCAGCGTAGCTTGGGGGCTACGAGAGCAGTACTTC,-,TRBJ2-7,TRBV9,-
CASSFDSGPNTGELFF,TGTGCCAGCAGCTTCGACAGCGGGCCGAACACCGGGGAGCTGTTTTTT,-,TRBJ2-2,TRBV7-3,-
CASSQAAGGYEQYF,TGCGCCAGCAGCCAAGCTGCAGGGGGTTACGAGCAGTACTTC,-,TRBJ2-7,TRBV4-3,TRBD1
CASSYVDSYGYTF,TGTGCCAGCAGTTACGTAGACAGCTATGGCTACACCTTC,-,TRBJ1-2,TRBV6-5,-
CASQQGTYTEAFF,TGTGCCAGCCAACAGGGGACGTACACTGAAGCTTTCTTT,-,TRBJ1-1,TRBV6-5,TRBD1
CASSLTSGSSNEQFF,TGTGCCAGCAGCTTAACTAGCGGGAGTTCCAATGAGCAGTTCTTC,-,TRBJ2-1,TRBV7-3,TRBD2
CAIGQGQGAEAFF,TGTGCCATCGGGCAGGGGCAGGGGGCTGAAGCTTTCTTT,few,TRBJ1-1,TRBV10-3,TRBD1
CASAGVSGNTIYF,TGTGCCAGCGCCGGGGTATCTGGAAACACCATATATTTT,-,TRBJ1-3,TRBV5-4,-
CASHTRGGNTEAFF,TGTGCCAGCCACACGCGGGGAGGGAACACTGAAGCTTTCTTT,-,TRBJ1-1,TRBV27,-
CASSLGSPSGGSEQYF,TGTGCCAGCAGCTTGGGGTCGCCGTCAGGGGGCTCCGAGCAGTACTTC,few,TRBJ2-7,TRBV5-4,TRBD1
CASSSPVSSGGSSYEQYF,TGTGCCAGCTCATCCCCGGTTAGTAGCGGAGGGAGCTCCTACGAGCAGTACTTC,-,TRBJ2-7,TRBV18,-
CASLLLGQGDQPQHF,TGTGCCAGTTTGTTACTGGGACAGGGTGATCAGCCCCAGCATTTT,-,TRBJ1-5,TRBV28,TRBD1
CASSPRGLGLYNEQFF,TGTGCCAGCAGCCCTAGGGGTTTGGGACTCTACAATGAGCAGTTCTTC,-,TRBJ2-1,TRBV7-3,-